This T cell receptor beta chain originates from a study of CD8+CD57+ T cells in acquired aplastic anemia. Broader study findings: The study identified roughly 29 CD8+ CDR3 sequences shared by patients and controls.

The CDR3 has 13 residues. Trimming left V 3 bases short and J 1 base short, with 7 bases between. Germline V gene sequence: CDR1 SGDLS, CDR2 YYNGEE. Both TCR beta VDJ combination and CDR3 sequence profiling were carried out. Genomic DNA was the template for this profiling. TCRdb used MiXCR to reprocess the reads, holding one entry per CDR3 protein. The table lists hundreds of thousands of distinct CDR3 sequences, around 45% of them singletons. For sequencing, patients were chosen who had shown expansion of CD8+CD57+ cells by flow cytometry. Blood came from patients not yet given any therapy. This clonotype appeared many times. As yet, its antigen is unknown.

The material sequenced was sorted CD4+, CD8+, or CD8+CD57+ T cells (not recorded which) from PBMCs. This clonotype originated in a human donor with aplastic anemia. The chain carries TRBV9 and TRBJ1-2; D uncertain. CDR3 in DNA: TGTGCCAGCAGCGACCCAGTTAACTATGGCTACACCTTC. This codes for CASSDPVNYGYTF.